This TCR beta chain originates from a study of T cells in Graves' hyperthyroidism and ophthalmopathy. The CDR3 extends over 15 amino acids. Germline trimming cut 6 bases from V and 4 bases from J; bases unmatched to any gene: 8. Germline loops: CDR1 SNHLY, CDR2 FYNNEI. Patients affected by ophthalmopathy presented a Clinical Activity Score of at least 3, a NOSPECS grade of at least 4, and disease duration below 3 months. The CDR3 regions of TCR beta were amplified from RNA transcripts. When the TCR CDR3 underwent first-round RT-PCR, the HTBI primer set was used. MiXCR, applied by TCRdb to the multiplex PCR reads, yields one record per CDR3 protein. The sample records 500,000 to 600,000 distinct CDR3 sequences, approximately 20% being singletons.

This chain uses TRBV2 with TRBJ2-4; 8 bases are shared with TRBD1. Sequences were obtained from blood. This clonotype was obtained from a man aged 35 to 55 with Graves' ophthalmopathy. In DNA form, the CDR3 reads TGTGCCAGCAGGAAAGGGACAGGACAGAAAAACATTCAGTACTTC. Translating it yields CASRKGTGQKNIQYF.